This record covers a single TCR beta chain. CDR3 length equals 17 residues. The data derive from a study of OX40 agonist ivuxolimab in advanced cancers. Method: immunoSEQ multiplex PCR; TCRdb's copy keeps in-frame clones and lacks some. The sample gives approximately 83,000 clones, approximately 81% of which show up once; around 4.2% is in the top ten. Sequences were derived from CD4+ or CD8+ T cells sorted from blood, sampled in a trial of the OX40 agonist ivuxolimab. This chain uses TRBV23-1 with TRBJ2-5; TRBD1 or TRBD2 may be the D gene (6 bases each). With the DNA end fitting TRBJ2-7 better, the J assignment may be wrong. TRBV23-1 is an open reading frame, and its role is uncertain. The TCR was taken from an adult with an advanced solid tumor such as melanoma, head and neck, liver or kidney cancer. The CDR3 bases are TGCGCCAGCAGCCTCCCGGAGGGGGACACCAATTCCTACGAGCAGTACTTC. Encoded protein: CASSLPEGDTNSYEQYF.